A selection of T cell receptor beta chains follows, all from one sample in a study of technical replicates of blood from several donors. Sequencing was performed with immunoSEQ multiplex PCR; in TCRdb, only in-frame clones are kept and a portion is missing. Of 85,000 to 100,000 clones listed, approximately 96% are singletons. Specimen: T cells isolated from PBMCs. The receptors derive from a human donor in good health. Each CDR3 is given with its conserved first and last residue. The D gene is left open where the match is weak. Only some rows state a clone size, as once, few, many or a class for expanded clones.

d_gene,j_gene,abundance,v_gene,CDR3aa,CDR3nt
.,TRBJ1-1,once,TRBV5-1,CASSLAVGHTEAFF,TGCGCCAGCAGCTTGGCTGTGGGGCACACTGAAGCTTTCTTT
.,TRBJ2-2,.,TRBV21-1,CASSPRQFDSHSNTGELFF,TGTGCCAGCAGCCCGCGACAATTTGACAGCCACTCGAACACCGGGGAGCTGTTTTTT
.,TRBJ2-2,.,TRBV7-8,CASSLQGIDTGELFF,TGTGCCAGCAGCCTCCAGGGGATTGACACCGGGGAGCTGTTTTTT
.,TRBJ1-5,.,TRBV6-5,CASSYAVNNQPQHF,TGTGCCAGCAGTTACGCGGTGAACAATCAGCCCCAGCATTTT
.,TRBJ2-1,.,TRBV19,CASSTGQYHNEQFF,TGTGCCAGTAGTACAGGACAGTACCACAATGAGCAGTTCTTC
TRBD2,TRBJ2-1,once,TRBV13,CASSTSPASGRAEREQFF,TGTGCCAGCAGCACCTCGCCCGCTAGCGGGAGGGCCGAGCGTGAGCAGTTCTTC
.,TRBJ1-3,.,TRBV5-1,CASSLAPQTGNTIYF,TGCGCCAGCAGCTTGGCTCCTCAGACTGGAAACACCATATATTTT
TRBD1,TRBJ1-2,.,TRBV5-1,CASIGEGQGMGYTF,TGCGCCAGCATCGGCGAGGGACAGGGGATGGGCTACACCTTC
.,TRBJ1-2,.,TRBV7-9,CASRQGRHGYTF,TGTGCCAGCAGACAGGGACGGCATGGCTACACCTTC
.,TRBJ2-6,.,TRBV28,CASREGAISGANVLTF,TGTGCCAGCAGGGAGGGGGCTATCTCTGGGGCCAACGTCCTGACTTTC
TRBD1,TRBJ2-7,.,TRBV10-1,CASSLGTGVYEQYF,TGCGCCAGCAGTCTAGGGACAGGGGTCTACGAGCAGTACTTC
TRBD2,TRBJ2-1,.,TRBV7-6,CASSPEGTSLFYEQFF,TGTGCCAGCAGCCCTGAGGGGACTAGCCTTTTTTATGAGCAGTTCTTC
.,TRBJ1-2,.,TRBV27,CASSLQPGISNYGYTF,TGTGCCAGCAGTTTGCAGCCAGGGATATCTAACTATGGCTACACCTTC
TRBD2,TRBJ2-2,.,TRBV4-2,CASSRGLAGDPTGELFF,TGTGCCAGCAGCCGAGGACTAGCGGGAGATCCAACCGGGGAGCTGTTTTTT
.,TRBJ2-7,.,TRBV2,CASKGITGAYEQYF,TGTGCCAGCAAAGGGATTACAGGTGCCTACGAGCAGTACTTC
.,TRBJ2-3,.,TRBV7-3,CASSLGRTDTQYF,TGTGCCAGCAGCTTGGGGCGCACAGATACGCAGTATTTT
.,TRBJ1-2,.,TRBV11-2,CASSSQTQNYGYTF,TGTGCCAGCAGCTCCCAAACACAAAACTATGGCTACACCTTC
.,TRBJ2-7,once,TRBV28,CASSFRLRPYEQYF,TGTGCCAGCAGTTTCAGGTTAAGGCCCTACGAGCAGTACTTC
TRBD2,TRBJ2-3,.,TRBV12-5,CASGPRPGLGSTDTQYF,TGTGCTAGTGGCCCTCGGCCGGGACTAGGAAGCACAGATACGCAGTATTTT
TRBD2,TRBJ2-3,.,TRBV7-9,CASSPPGLADTQYF,TGTGCCAGCAGCCCGCCGGGACTAGCGGATACGCAGTATTTT
.,TRBJ1-2,.,TRBV4-1,CASSKAGDGYTF,TGCGCCAGCAGCAAGGCCGGAGATGGCTACACCTTC
TRBD2,TRBJ2-7,.,TRBV7-2,CASSLGAGGPAYEQYF,TGTGCCAGCAGCTTAGGGGCGGGAGGGCCTGCCTACGAGCAGTACTTC
TRBD1,TRBJ1-2,.,TRBV19,CASSIVRQGDGYTF,TGTGCCAGTAGTATAGTGAGACAGGGGGATGGCTACACCTTC
.,TRBJ2-1,.,TRBV29-1,CSVATRDGSAFF,TGCAGCGTTGCAACGAGGGATGGGAGCGCGTTCTTC
TRBD2,TRBJ2-1,.,TRBV2,CASRETSGGANEQFF,TGTGCCAGCAGGGAGACTAGCGGGGGGGCAAATGAGCAGTTCTTC
.,TRBJ2-3,.,TRBV6-1,CASSPFSTDTQYF,TGTGCCAGCAGCCCATTTAGCACAGATACGCAGTATTTT
.,TRBJ2-1,.,TRBV7-6,CASSLERSDNEQFF,TGTGCCAGCAGCTTAGAGAGAAGTGACAATGAGCAGTTCTTC
.,TRBJ2-7,.,TRBV6-5,CASSPKGAYEQYF,TGTGCCAGCAGCCCCAAGGGAGCCTACGAGCAGTACTTC
TRBD1,TRBJ2-7,.,TRBV5-4,CASGKGQGSLEQYF,TGTGCCAGCGGCAAGGGACAGGGGTCCCTCGAGCAGTACTTC
.,TRBJ1-1,.,TRBV18,CASSRVRGPEAFF,TGTGCCAGCTCACGGGTGCGGGGGCCTGAAGCTTTCTTT
.,TRBJ2-3,.,TRBV6-1,CASSVRQPTDTQYF,TGTGCCAGCAGTGTTCGACAGCCCACAGATACGCAGTATTTT
TRBD1,TRBJ1-2,.,TRBV19,CASSIFGTGFGYGYTF,TGTGCCAGTAGTATATTTGGGACAGGGTTTGGCTATGGCTACACCTTC
TRBD2,TRBJ2-5,.,TRBV9,CASSVSLAVQETQYF,TGTGCCAGCAGCGTAAGCCTAGCGGTCCAAGAGACCCAGTACTTC
TRBD2,TRBJ2-1,.,TRBV28,CASTLTGLAGGLVGSSYNEQFF,TGTGCCAGCACCCTAACAGGACTAGCGGGAGGGCTTGTGGGTTCCTCCTACAATGAGCAGTTCTTC
TRBD2,TRBJ2-3,.,TRBV9,CASSVSGSGDTQYF,TGTGCCAGCAGCGTTAGCGGGAGTGGAGATACGCAGTATTTT
.,TRBJ2-7,.,TRBV5-4,CASSFGDRSSYEQYF,TGTGCCAGCAGCTTCGGAGATCGCAGCTCCTACGAGCAGTACTTC
.,TRBJ1-3,.,TRBV7-6,CASSAGRPGNTIYF,TGTGCCAGCAGCGCAGGGCGACCTGGAAACACCATATATTTT
TRBD1,TRBJ1-2,.,TRBV4-1,CASSPRDRQNYGYTF,TGCGCCAGCAGCCCCCGGGACAGGCAGAACTATGGCTACACCTTC
.,TRBJ1-1,.,TRBV25-1,CASSAPEQGNTEAFF,TGTGCCAGCAGTGCTCCCGAACAGGGGAACACTGAAGCTTTCTTT
.,TRBJ2-2,.,TRBV5-4,CASSFTVTGELFF,TGTGCCAGCAGCTTTACAGTGACCGGGGAGCTGTTTTTT
.,TRBJ2-7,.,TRBV28,CACYTGGRYEQYF,TGTGCCTGCTATACTGGGGGCCGGTACGAGCAGTACTTC
.,TRBJ1-1,.,TRBV27,CASSTGVGKNTEAFF,TGTGCCAGCAGTACGGGGGTTGGGAAGAACACTGAAGCTTTCTTT
TRBD2,TRBJ2-3,once,TRBV5-1,CASSRTSGLGTDTQYF,TGCGCCAGCAGCCGGACTAGCGGTCTTGGCACAGATACGCAGTATTTT
TRBD1,TRBJ1-2,.,TRBV6-1,CASSDGARQGVGYTF,TGTGCCAGCAGTGATGGGGCCCGACAGGGCGTTGGCTACACCTTC
TRBD1,TRBJ1-1,.,TRBV6-1,CASRDRFGGGIEAFF,TGTGCCAGTAGGGACAGGTTCGGTGGAGGTATTGAAGCTTTCTTT
.,TRBJ1-3,.,TRBV11-2,CASSLDRGNTIYF,TGTGCCAGCAGCTTAGATAGAGGAAACACCATATATTTT
.,TRBJ2-5,.,TRBV5-1,CASSSSTGRPETQYF,TGCGCCAGCAGTAGTTCGACAGGACGCCCAGAGACCCAGTACTTC
.,TRBJ1-2,.,TRBV30,CAWSSGTNYGYTF,TGTGCCTGGAGTAGCGGGACCAACTATGGCTACACCTTC
.,TRBJ2-7,.,TRBV4-1,CASSQEPLYEQYF,TGCGCCAGCAGCCAAGAACCACTTTACGAGCAGTACTTC
TRBD2,TRBJ2-1,.,TRBV7-6,CASSLVTSAIDNEQFF,TGTGCCAGCAGCTTAGTGACTAGCGCAATAGACAATGAGCAGTTCTTC
TRBD1,TRBJ2-1,.,TRBV27,CASGMDRNANEQFF,TGTGCCAGCGGGATGGACAGGAATGCGAATGAGCAGTTCTTC
.,TRBJ2-1,.,TRBV5-4,CASGGTNYNEQFF,TGTGCCAGCGGAGGGACCAACTACAATGAGCAGTTCTTC
TRBD1,TRBJ1-1,.,TRBV19,CASSIPPGQKAFF,TGTGCCAGTAGTATTCCACCGGGACAGAAAGCTTTCTTT